This T cell receptor (beta chain) was identified in a study of naive and memory T cell subsets. Both TRBC1 and TRBC2 were covered by a beta constant-region primer of two equimolar oligonucleotides. TCRdb fed the UMI-ligation and nested PCR reads into MiXCR, producing one record per CDR3 protein. The repertoire holds 140,000 to 150,000 distinct CDR3 sequences, about 15% seen once, with approximately 0.15% in the top ten. Germline lookup yields CDR1 SQVTM and CDR2 ANQGSEA. CDR3 length equals 15 residues. V lost 5 bases, J lost 4 bases, and 11 bases stayed unmatched. Sequences were obtained from naive CD4+ T cells from blood. The V gene is TRBV29-1, the J gene TRBJ2-1; 7 nucleotides agree with TRBD1. This clonotype was sampled from a human donor in good health. This CDR3 reads CSVTATGFRYNEQFF. The DNA for the CDR3 is TGCAGCGTTACCGCGACAGGGTTTCGTTACAATGAGCAGTTCTTC.